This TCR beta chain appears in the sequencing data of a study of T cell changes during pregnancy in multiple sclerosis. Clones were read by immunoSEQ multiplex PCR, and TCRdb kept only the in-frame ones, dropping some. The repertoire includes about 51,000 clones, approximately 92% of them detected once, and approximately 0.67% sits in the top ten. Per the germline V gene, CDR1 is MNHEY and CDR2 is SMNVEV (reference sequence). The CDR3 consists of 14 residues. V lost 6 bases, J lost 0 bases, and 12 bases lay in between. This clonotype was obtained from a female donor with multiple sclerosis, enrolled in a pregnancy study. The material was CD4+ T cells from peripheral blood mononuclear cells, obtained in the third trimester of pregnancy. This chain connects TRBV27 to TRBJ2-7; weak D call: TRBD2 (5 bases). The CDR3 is CASRVGGLSYEQYF. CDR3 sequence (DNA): TGTGCCAGCAGGGTAGGAGGACTCTCCTACGAGCAGTACTTC.